This T cell receptor (beta chain) is from a study of T-cell reconstitution after alpha-beta-depleted transplantation in children. The TCRbeta library incorporated unique molecular identifiers. TCRdb re-called the PCR reads through MiXCR, storing one row per CDR3 protein. The profile shows nearly 550,000 distinct CDR3 sequences, 15% to 20% of them singletons. The germline CDR1 and CDR2 sequences are SGDLS and YYNGEE. The length of the CDR3 is 13 residues. The V and J ends lost 4 bases and 14 bases respectively, with 20 bases between them. The sequenced sample was PBMCs from the stem cell graft donor, obtained from the stem cell graft. The receptor was isolated from a human donor who donated a stem cell graft to a child with acute lymphoblastic leukemia. The J gene is TRBJ2-3, the V gene TRBV9; D is perhaps TRBD2 (5 bases). The CDR3 spells CASSQDREDRTYF. Here the CDR3 DNA reads TGTGCCAGCAGCCAAGATCGGGAAGATCGAACGTATTTT. The entire variable domain, with the rest obtained from reference TRBV9 and TRBJ2-3, is as follows: DSGVTQTPKHLITATGQRVTLRCSPRSGDLSVYWYQQSLDQGLQFLIQYYNGEERAKGNILERFSAQQFPDLHSELNLSSLELGDSALYFCASSQDREDRTYFGPGTRLTVL.